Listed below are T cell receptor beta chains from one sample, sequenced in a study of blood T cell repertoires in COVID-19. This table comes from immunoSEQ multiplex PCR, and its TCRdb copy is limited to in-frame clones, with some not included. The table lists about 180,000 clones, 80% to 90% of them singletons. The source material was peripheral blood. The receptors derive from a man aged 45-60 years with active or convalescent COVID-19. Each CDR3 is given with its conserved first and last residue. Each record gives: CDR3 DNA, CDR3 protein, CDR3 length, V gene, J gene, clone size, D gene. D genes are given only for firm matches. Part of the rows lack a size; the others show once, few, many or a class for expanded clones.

CDR3 DNA: TGTGCCAGTAGTATAGGCATACACCGCTACGAGCAGTACTTC
CDR3 protein: CASSIGIHRYEQYF
CDR3 length: 14
V gene: TRBV19
J gene: TRBJ2-7
clone size: NA
D gene: NA

CDR3 DNA: TGTGCCACCAACGGGGGGGGCGCAGAGACCCAGTACTTC
CDR3 protein: CATNGGGAETQYF
CDR3 length: 13
V gene: TRBV28
J gene: TRBJ2-5
clone size: few
D gene: TRBD2

CDR3 DNA: TGCGCCAACAAGGGACAGGGTATGCGAGGCTACACCTTC
CDR3 protein: CANKGQGMRGYTF
CDR3 length: 13
V gene: TRBV10-1
J gene: TRBJ1-2
clone size: NA
D gene: TRBD1

CDR3 DNA: TGTGCCAGCAGCTTCGGACTAGCGGGGGGTCAGGCGTCAGATACGCAGTATTTT
CDR3 protein: CASSFGLAGGQASDTQYF
CDR3 length: 18
V gene: TRBV7-3
J gene: TRBJ2-3
clone size: NA
D gene: TRBD2

CDR3 DNA: TGTGCCAGCTCACCTTTTGTCGGGACTAGCGGGGAGGGAAATGAGCAGTTCTTC
CDR3 protein: CASSPFVGTSGEGNEQFF
CDR3 length: 18
V gene: TRBV18
J gene: TRBJ2-1
clone size: NA
D gene: TRBD2

CDR3 DNA: TGTGCCAGCAGTCGAGATTCTAGCACAGATACGCAGTATTTT
CDR3 protein: CASSRDSSTDTQYF
CDR3 length: 14
V gene: TRBV6-4
J gene: TRBJ2-3
clone size: NA
D gene: NA

CDR3 DNA: TGTGCCAGCAGTGACCCAGGGATAGCGGGAGGAGTCTACGAGCAGTACTTC
CDR3 protein: CASSDPGIAGGVYEQYF
CDR3 length: 17
V gene: TRBV6-1
J gene: TRBJ2-7
clone size: NA
D gene: TRBD2

CDR3 DNA: TGTGCCAGCAGTTTGAGTATAACTGGCTACACCTTC
CDR3 protein: CASSLSITGYTF
CDR3 length: 12
V gene: TRBV28
J gene: TRBJ1-2
clone size: NA
D gene: NA

CDR3 DNA: TGCGCCAGCAGCCAAGGACGGGGGGCAGGGTATGGCTACACCTTC
CDR3 protein: CASSQGRGAGYGYTF
CDR3 length: 15
V gene: TRBV4-3
J gene: TRBJ1-2
clone size: NA
D gene: NA

CDR3 DNA: TGCGCCAGCAGCTTGGGTCTAGCCCCCGGCTCTGGGGCCAACGTCCTGACTTTC
CDR3 protein: CASSLGLAPGSGANVLTF
CDR3 length: 18
V gene: TRBV5-1
J gene: TRBJ2-6
clone size: NA
D gene: NA

CDR3 DNA: TGTGCCAGCAGGCAGGGGGCCCTCTACGAGCAGTACTTC
CDR3 protein: CASRQGALYEQYF
CDR3 length: 13
V gene: TRBV5-6
J gene: TRBJ2-7
clone size: once
D gene: TRBD1

CDR3 DNA: TGTGCCAGTAATGACAGGGGGCTTGGTGAAAAACTGTTTTTT
CDR3 protein: CASNDRGLGEKLFF
CDR3 length: 14
V gene: TRBV19
J gene: TRBJ1-4
clone size: NA
D gene: TRBD1

CDR3 DNA: TGTGCCACCAGCAGAGGGTCAAGGGGTGGCACTGAAGCTTTCTTT
CDR3 protein: CATSRGSRGGTEAFF
CDR3 length: 15
V gene: TRBV15
J gene: TRBJ1-1
clone size: NA
D gene: NA

CDR3 DNA: TGTGCCAGCAGTTATCAGGGCAGTAGCTCACCCCTCCACTTT
CDR3 protein: CASSYQGSSSPLHF
CDR3 length: 14
V gene: TRBV6-6
J gene: TRBJ1-6
clone size: NA
D gene: NA

CDR3 DNA: TGTGCCAGCAGTTACGCGGGGGGGATCCAAGAGACCCAGTACTTC
CDR3 protein: CASSYAGGIQETQYF
CDR3 length: 15
V gene: TRBV6-5
J gene: TRBJ2-5
clone size: many
D gene: TRBD2

CDR3 DNA: TGTGCCAGCAGCCTCCTGACCCGATGGGGGCTCGGAGAGACCCAGTACTTC
CDR3 protein: CASSLLTRWGLGETQYF
CDR3 length: 17
V gene: TRBV13
J gene: TRBJ2-5
clone size: NA
D gene: NA

CDR3 DNA: TGTGCCACCAGCAGAGGCCAAGGAGAACGGGAGGGAGATACGCAGTATTTT
CDR3 protein: CATSRGQGEREGDTQYF
CDR3 length: 17
V gene: TRBV15
J gene: TRBJ2-3
clone size: NA
D gene: TRBD2

CDR3 DNA: TGTGCCAGCGTCCGCCAGGCATCATATGGCTACACCTTC
CDR3 protein: CASVRQASYGYTF
CDR3 length: 13
V gene: TRBV12-3/TRBV12-4
J gene: TRBJ1-2
clone size: NA
D gene: NA

CDR3 DNA: TGTGCCAGCAGTACCCCTTTGGACAGGGGACTTGGCTATGGCTACACCTTC
CDR3 protein: CASSTPLDRGLGYGYTF
CDR3 length: 17
V gene: TRBV28
J gene: TRBJ1-2
clone size: NA
D gene: TRBD1

CDR3 DNA: TGTGCCAGCAGAGGCGGGACAGCTGCAACTAATGAAAAACTGTTTTTT
CDR3 protein: CASRGGTAATNEKLFF
CDR3 length: 16
V gene: TRBV2
J gene: TRBJ1-4
clone size: NA
D gene: TRBD1

CDR3 DNA: TGTGCCAGCAGTTCCACCGGGAGCTATGGCTACACCTTC
CDR3 protein: CASSSTGSYGYTF
CDR3 length: 13
V gene: TRBV6-5
J gene: TRBJ1-2
clone size: once
D gene: NA

CDR3 DNA: TGTGCCAGCAGCCTATTGACACGGGGAAACTATGGCTACACCTTC
CDR3 protein: CASSLLTRGNYGYTF
CDR3 length: 15
V gene: TRBV3-1/TRBV3-2
J gene: TRBJ1-2
clone size: NA
D gene: NA

CDR3 DNA: TGTGCCAGCAGTGAAGCGCTTGGGACAGGGGGAAAACTGTTTTTT
CDR3 protein: CASSEALGTGGKLFF
CDR3 length: 15
V gene: TRBV2
J gene: TRBJ1-4
clone size: NA
D gene: TRBD1

CDR3 DNA: TGTGCCAGCAGCCAAGTTGGCGGGGGGACAACCTACGAGCAGTACTTC
CDR3 protein: CASSQVGGGTTYEQYF
CDR3 length: 16
V gene: TRBV3-1/TRBV3-2
J gene: TRBJ2-7
clone size: NA
D gene: TRBD2

CDR3 DNA: TGTGCCAGTAGTACGGAGGGAAACACCATATATTTT
CDR3 protein: CASSTEGNTIYF
CDR3 length: 12
V gene: TRBV19
J gene: TRBJ1-3
clone size: NA
D gene: NA

CDR3 DNA: TGTGCCAGCAGCCAAGATCGATTAGCGGGGACCTTCCAAGAGACCCAGTACTTC
CDR3 protein: CASSQDRLAGTFQETQYF
CDR3 length: 18
V gene: TRBV14
J gene: TRBJ2-5
clone size: NA
D gene: TRBD2

CDR3 DNA: TGTGCCAGCAGCCAGGGCGGACAGGGCAATCATCCCCAGCATTTT
CDR3 protein: CASSQGGQGNHPQHF
CDR3 length: 15
V gene: TRBV3-1/TRBV3-2
J gene: TRBJ1-5
clone size: NA
D gene: TRBD1

CDR3 DNA: TGCGCCAGCAGCCAAGAAAAGGGGGCAGACTATGGCTACACCTTC
CDR3 protein: CASSQEKGADYGYTF
CDR3 length: 15
V gene: TRBV4-3
J gene: TRBJ1-2
clone size: NA
D gene: TRBD1

CDR3 DNA: TGTGCCAGCTCACCATCGCTTTTAGCGGGTCTGGATACGCAGTATTTT
CDR3 protein: CASSPSLLAGLDTQYF
CDR3 length: 16
V gene: TRBV18
J gene: TRBJ2-3
clone size: NA
D gene: TRBD2

CDR3 DNA: TGTGCCAGCAGCCAAGGAGGACAGGGAATCGAGCAGTACTTC
CDR3 protein: CASSQGGQGIEQYF
CDR3 length: 14
V gene: TRBV4-2
J gene: TRBJ2-7
clone size: NA
D gene: TRBD1

CDR3 DNA: TGCGCCAGCAGCCCCGCCTTAGCCAACCTAGCCAATGAGCAGTTCTTC
CDR3 protein: CASSPALANLANEQFF
CDR3 length: 16
V gene: TRBV4-1
J gene: TRBJ2-1
clone size: NA
D gene: NA

CDR3 DNA: TGTGCCAGCAGCTCAGACTTAGCGGACCCAGATACGCAGTATTTT
CDR3 protein: CASSSDLADPDTQYF
CDR3 length: 15
V gene: TRBV5-4
J gene: TRBJ2-3
clone size: NA
D gene: NA

CDR3 DNA: TGTGCCAGCAGTGTATTCAGGGCGGTCTATGGCTACACCTTC
CDR3 protein: CASSVFRAVYGYTF
CDR3 length: 14
V gene: TRBV28
J gene: TRBJ1-2
clone size: few
D gene: NA

CDR3 DNA: TGTGCCAGCAGCCCGGACAAATACAATGAGCAGTTCTTC
CDR3 protein: CASSPDKYNEQFF
CDR3 length: 13
V gene: TRBV3-1/TRBV3-2
J gene: TRBJ2-1
clone size: NA
D gene: NA

CDR3 DNA: TGTGCCATCAGTGCGCCACTAGCGGGGGAGAACACCGGGGAGCTGTTTTTT
CDR3 protein: CAISAPLAGENTGELFF
CDR3 length: 17
V gene: TRBV10-3
J gene: TRBJ2-2
clone size: NA
D gene: TRBD2

CDR3 DNA: TGTGCCAGCAGCCCCCGACAGGCCAGTGAGCAGTACTTC
CDR3 protein: CASSPRQASEQYF
CDR3 length: 13
V gene: TRBV4-2
J gene: TRBJ2-7
clone size: NA
D gene: NA